This T cell receptor (beta chain) appears in the sequencing data of a study of blood T cell repertoires in COVID-19. The CDR3 length is 15 residues. CDR1 and CDR2 from the germline V gene are SNHLY and FYNNEI. Unmatched junction bases numbered 4, after V lost 8 bases and J lost 0 bases. Libraries were prepared by immunoSEQ multiplex PCR; TCRdb keeps only in-frame clonotypes and omits some of them. The sample yields about 500,000 clones, roughly nine tenths seen once. The sample was peripheral blood. This clonotype was obtained from a woman between 50 and 59 years old with COVID-19, enrolled during active disease. The chain combines TRBV2 with TRBJ2-3, with TRBD2 identical over 11 bases. Here the CDR3 DNA reads TGTGCCAGCTCACTAGCGGGGGTTAGCACAGATACGCAGTATTTT. Protein: CASSLAGVSTDTQYF.